The clone carrying this T cell receptor beta chain was observed a handful of times. Its antigen is not identified. The data belong to a study of T-cell memory formation after mild COVID-19. General study results and limits: CD4+ contracting clones were mainly CM and EM; CD8+ ones, EMRA. The authors left the SARS-CoV-2 specificity of second-wave clones peaking on day 37 unconfirmed. Contracting clones, day 15 to 85, had balanced CD4/CD8, and later expanders favored CD4+.

Trimming pared 2 bases from V and 6 bases from J, leaving 16 bases between. The CDR3 is 15 residues long. Germline-derived CDR1 and CDR2 are MNHEY and SVGAGI. Constant-segment-primed 5'RACE gave TCR alpha and TCR beta cDNA libraries with sample barcodes and UMIs. A single record per CDR3 protein comes from TCRdb applying MiXCR to the 5' RACE reads. The table shows under 700,000 distinct CDR3 sequences, with roughly 22% occurring only once. Sequenced input: PBMCs or a T cell subset sorted from them (not recorded which). The J gene is TRBJ1-1, the V gene TRBV6-5; a possible D gene is TRBD1 (5 bases). This TCR came from an adult woman who had mild COVID-19 (a few samples of this study predate the infection). Cell type and time point are not known. The CDR3 is CASSYALGAAAEAFF. DNA for the CDR3: TGTGCCAGCAGTTACGCTCTTGGGGCGGCGGCTGAAGCTTTCTTT.